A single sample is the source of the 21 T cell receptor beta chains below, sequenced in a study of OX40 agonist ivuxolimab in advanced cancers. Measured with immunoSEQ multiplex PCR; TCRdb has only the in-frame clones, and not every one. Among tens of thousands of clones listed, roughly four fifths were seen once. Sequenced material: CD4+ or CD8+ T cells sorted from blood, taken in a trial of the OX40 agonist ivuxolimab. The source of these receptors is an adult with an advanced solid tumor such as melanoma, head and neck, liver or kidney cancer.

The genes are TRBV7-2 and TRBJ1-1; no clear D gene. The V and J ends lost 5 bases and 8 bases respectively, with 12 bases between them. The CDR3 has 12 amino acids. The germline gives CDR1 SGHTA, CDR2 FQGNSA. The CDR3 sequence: CASSRAGREAFF. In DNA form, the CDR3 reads TGTGCCAGCAGCCGGGCGGGGAGGGAAGCTTTCTTT.

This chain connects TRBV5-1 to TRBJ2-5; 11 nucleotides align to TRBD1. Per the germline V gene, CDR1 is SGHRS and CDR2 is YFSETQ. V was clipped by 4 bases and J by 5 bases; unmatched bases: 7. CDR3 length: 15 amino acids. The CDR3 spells CASSHRTGGLETQYF. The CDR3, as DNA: TGCGCCAGCAGCCATCGGACAGGGGGCTTGGAGACCCAGTACTTC.

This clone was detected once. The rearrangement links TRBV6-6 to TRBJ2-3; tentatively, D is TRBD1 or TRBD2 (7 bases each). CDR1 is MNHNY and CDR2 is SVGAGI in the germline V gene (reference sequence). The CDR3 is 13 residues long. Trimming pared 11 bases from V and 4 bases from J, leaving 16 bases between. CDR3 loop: CASRGRGSDTQYF. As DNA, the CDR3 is TGTGCCTCCAGGGGGAGGGGGTCAGATACGCAGTATTTT.

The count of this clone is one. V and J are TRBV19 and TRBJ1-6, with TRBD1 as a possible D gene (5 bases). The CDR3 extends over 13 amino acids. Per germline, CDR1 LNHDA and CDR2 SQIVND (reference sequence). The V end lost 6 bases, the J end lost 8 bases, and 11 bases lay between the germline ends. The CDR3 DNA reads TGTGCCAGTAGAGTCCTAGGGGATTCACCCCTCCACTTT. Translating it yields CASRVLGDSPLHF.

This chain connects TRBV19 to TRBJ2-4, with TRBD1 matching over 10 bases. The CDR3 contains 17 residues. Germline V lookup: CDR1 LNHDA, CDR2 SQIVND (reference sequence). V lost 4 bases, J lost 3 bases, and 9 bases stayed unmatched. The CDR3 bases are TGTGCCAGTAGTACGCGGGGGACAGGGGTTGGCAAAAACATTCAGTACTTC. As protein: CASSTRGTGVGKNIQYF.

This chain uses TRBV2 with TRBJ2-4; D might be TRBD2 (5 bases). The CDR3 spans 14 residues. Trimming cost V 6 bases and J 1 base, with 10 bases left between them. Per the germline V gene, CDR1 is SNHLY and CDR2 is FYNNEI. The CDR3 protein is CASSPGGAKNIQYF. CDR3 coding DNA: TGTGCCAGCAGCCCCGGAGGTGCCAAAAACATTCAGTACTTC.

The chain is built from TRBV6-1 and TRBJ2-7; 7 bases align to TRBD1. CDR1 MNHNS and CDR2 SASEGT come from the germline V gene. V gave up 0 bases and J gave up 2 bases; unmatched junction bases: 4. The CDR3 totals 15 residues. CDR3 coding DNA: TGTGCCAGCAGTGAAGCGAGGGACAGTCCCTACGAGCAGTACTTC. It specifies CASSEARDSPYEQYF.

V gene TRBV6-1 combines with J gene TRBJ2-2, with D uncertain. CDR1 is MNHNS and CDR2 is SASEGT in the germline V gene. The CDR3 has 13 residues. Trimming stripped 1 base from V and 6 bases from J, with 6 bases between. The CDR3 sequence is CASSEVISGELFF. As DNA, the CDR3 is TGTGCCAGCAGTGAAGTGATCTCCGGGGAGCTGTTTTTT.

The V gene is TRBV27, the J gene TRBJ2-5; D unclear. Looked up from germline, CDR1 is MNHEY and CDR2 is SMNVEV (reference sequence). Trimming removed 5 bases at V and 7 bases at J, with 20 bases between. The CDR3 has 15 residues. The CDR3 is CASSPLPGPFGTQYF. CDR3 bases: TGTGCCAGCAGTCCCCTGCCCGGACCCTTCGGGACCCAGTACTTC.

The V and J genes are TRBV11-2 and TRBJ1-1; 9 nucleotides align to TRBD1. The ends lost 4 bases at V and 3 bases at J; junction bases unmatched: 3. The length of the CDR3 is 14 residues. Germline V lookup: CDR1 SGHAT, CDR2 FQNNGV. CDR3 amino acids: CASSSGQGYTEAFF. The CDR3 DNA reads TGTGCCAGCAGCTCGGGACAGGGTTACACTGAAGCTTTCTTT.

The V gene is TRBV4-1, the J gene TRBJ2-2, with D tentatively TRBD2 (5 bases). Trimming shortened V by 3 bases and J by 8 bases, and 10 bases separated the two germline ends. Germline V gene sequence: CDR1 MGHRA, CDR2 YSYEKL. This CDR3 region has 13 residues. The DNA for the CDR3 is TGCGCCAGCAGCCACACTGGACTGGGGGAGCTGTTTTTT. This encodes CASSHTGLGELFF.

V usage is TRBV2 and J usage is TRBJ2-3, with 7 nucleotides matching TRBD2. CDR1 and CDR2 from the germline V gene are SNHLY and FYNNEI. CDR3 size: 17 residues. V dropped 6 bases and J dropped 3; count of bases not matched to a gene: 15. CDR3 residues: CASRTLLGVGGTDTQYF. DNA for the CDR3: TGTGCCAGCAGGACCCTTCTCGGGGTGGGGGGGACAGATACGCAGTATTTT. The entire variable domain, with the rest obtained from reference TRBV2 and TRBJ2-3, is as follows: EPEVTQTPSHQVTQMGQEVILRCVPISNHLYFYWYRQILGQKVEFLVSFYNNEISEKSEIFDDQFSVERPDGSNFTLKIRSTKLEDSAMYFCASRTLLGVGGTDTQYFGPGTRLTVL.

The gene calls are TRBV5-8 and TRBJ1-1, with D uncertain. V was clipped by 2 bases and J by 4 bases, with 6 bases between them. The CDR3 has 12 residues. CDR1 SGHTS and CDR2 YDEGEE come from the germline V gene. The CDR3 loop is CASSFGSTEAFF. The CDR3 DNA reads TGTGCCAGCAGCTTTGGGAGCACTGAAGCTTTCTTT.

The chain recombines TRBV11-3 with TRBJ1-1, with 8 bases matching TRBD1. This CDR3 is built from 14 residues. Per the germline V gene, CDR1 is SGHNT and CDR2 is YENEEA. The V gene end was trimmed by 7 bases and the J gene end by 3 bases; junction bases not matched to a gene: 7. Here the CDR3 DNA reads TGTGCCAGCAAGAGACAGGGGATGGACACTGAAGCTTTCTTT. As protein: CASKRQGMDTEAFF.

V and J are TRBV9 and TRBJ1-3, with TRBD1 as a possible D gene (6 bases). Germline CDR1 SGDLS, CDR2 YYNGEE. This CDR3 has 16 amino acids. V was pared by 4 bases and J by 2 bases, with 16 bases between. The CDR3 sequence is CASSQRGGGAGNTIYF. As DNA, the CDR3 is TGTGCCAGCAGCCAGAGGGGGGGAGGAGCTGGAAACACCATATATTTT.

The CDR3 is CASQEGAPHEQYF. CDR3 coding DNA: TGTGCCAGCCAAGAGGGGGCGCCTCACGAGCAGTACTTC. The chain couples TRBV6-6 to TRBJ2-7; 7 nucleotides line up with TRBD1. With 8 bases clipped from V and 5 bases from J, the junction kept 9 bases outside the gene matches. The CDR3 has 13 amino acids. The germline V gene encodes CDR1 MNHNY and CDR2 SVGAGI (reference sequence).

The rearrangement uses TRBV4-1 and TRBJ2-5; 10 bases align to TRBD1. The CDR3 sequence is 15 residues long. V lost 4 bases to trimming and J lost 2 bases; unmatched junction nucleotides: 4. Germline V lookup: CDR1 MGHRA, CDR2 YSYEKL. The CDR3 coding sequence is TGCGCCAGCAGCCGCGGGACAGGGGCACAAGAGACCCAGTACTTC. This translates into CASSRGTGAQETQYF.

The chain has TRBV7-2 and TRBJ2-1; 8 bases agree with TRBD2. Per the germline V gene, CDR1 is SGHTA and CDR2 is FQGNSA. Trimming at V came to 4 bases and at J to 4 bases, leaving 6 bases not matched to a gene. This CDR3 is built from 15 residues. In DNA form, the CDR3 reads TGTGCCAGCAGCTATTGGGCGGGGGGTTACAATGAGCAGTTCTTC. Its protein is CASSYWAGGYNEQFF.

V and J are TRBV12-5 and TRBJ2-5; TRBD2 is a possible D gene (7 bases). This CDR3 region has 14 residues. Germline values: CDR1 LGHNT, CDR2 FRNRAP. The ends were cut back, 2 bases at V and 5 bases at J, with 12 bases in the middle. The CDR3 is CASGLMGGHETQYF. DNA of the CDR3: TGTGCTAGTGGTTTGATGGGGGGGCACGAGACCCAGTACTTC.

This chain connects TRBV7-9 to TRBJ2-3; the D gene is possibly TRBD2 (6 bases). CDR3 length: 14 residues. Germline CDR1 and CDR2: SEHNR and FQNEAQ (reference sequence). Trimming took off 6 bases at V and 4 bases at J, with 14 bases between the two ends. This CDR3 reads CASRPHGGADTQYF. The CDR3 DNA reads TGTGCCAGCAGGCCCCACGGCGGGGCAGATACGCAGTATTTT. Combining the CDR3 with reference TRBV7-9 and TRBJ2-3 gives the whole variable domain DTGVSQNPRHKITKRGQNVTFRCDPISEHNRLYWYRQTLGQGPEFLTYFQNEAQLEKSRLLSDRFSAERPKGSFSTLEIQRTEQGDSAMYLCASRPHGGADTQYFGPGTRLTVL.

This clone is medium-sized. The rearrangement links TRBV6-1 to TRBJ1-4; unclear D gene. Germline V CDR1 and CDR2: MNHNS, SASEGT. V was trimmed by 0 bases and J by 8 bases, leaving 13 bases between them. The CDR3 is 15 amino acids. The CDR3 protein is CASSEASGIQEKLFF. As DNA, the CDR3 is TGTGCCAGCAGTGAAGCGTCGGGAATTCAGGAAAAACTGTTTTTT.